The 13 T cell receptor beta chains below all came from one sample that was sequenced in a study of cytomegalovirus exposure and HLA in healthy donors. The PCR ran on 60 Vbeta and 13 Jbeta primers. The repertoire was sequenced with immunoSEQ multiplex PCR; TCRdb's copy has only in-frame clones and lacks some. Of 90,000 to 110,000 clones in the sample, just over 75% were seen once. The sequenced sample consisted of PBMCs. All receptors come from a man aged 35 to 55 in good health and CMV-seropositive.

The chain links TRBV2 to TRBJ1-5; D unclear. Trimming cost V 2 bases and J 11 bases, with 10 bases left between them. The CDR3 has 12 residues. Germline V lookup: CDR1 SNHLY, CDR2 FYNNEI. The CDR3 region is CASSERVFTQHF. CDR3 in DNA: TGTGCCAGCAGTGAACGTGTGTTTACCCAGCATTTT. Drawing the rest from reference TRBV2 and TRBJ1-5, the complete variable domain is EPEVTQTPSHQVTQMGQEVILRCVPISNHLYFYWYRQILGQKVEFLVSFYNNEISEKSEIFDDQFSVERPDGSNFTLKIRSTKLEDSAMYFCASSERVFTQHFGDGTRLSIL.

This clone occurred a few times. The rearrangement uses TRBV23-1 and TRBJ2-7, with 9 bases matching TRBD1. TRBV23-1 is assigned to the ORF class and has an uncertain function. The length of the CDR3 is 16 residues. V was pared by 3 bases and J by 4 bases, with 10 bases of the junction left unmatched. The CDR3 loop is CASSHTGTGMCYEQYF. The CDR3 nucleotides are TGCGCCAGCAGTCATACCGGGACAGGGATGTGTTACGAGCAGTACTTC.

The chain carries TRBV2 and TRBJ2-4; TRBD1 aligns across 10 bases. The V gene end was trimmed by 3 bases and the J gene end by 7 bases; junction bases not matched to a gene: 12. This CDR3 has 17 amino acids. Germline V gives CDR1 SNHLY, CDR2 FYNNEI. The CDR3 DNA sequence: TGTGCCAGCAGTGAGGTCGGGCGACAGGGGGCTGGTAACATTCAGTACTTC. It translates to CASSEVGRQGAGNIQYF.

This clone was recorded once. The conserved phenylalanine or tryptophan normally closing the CDR3 is absent here, so this likely arose from a read error. The chain combines TRBV28 with TRBJ1-1, with D tentatively TRBD1 (6 bases). The V end was cut by 11 bases, the J end by 4 bases, with 14 bases between. The germline V gene has CDR1 MDHEN and CDR2 SYDVKM. CDR3 length equals 12 residues. CDR3 sequence: CAEGGNPTEAFL. Written as DNA, the CDR3 is TGTGCCGAGGGGGGGAATCCCACTGAAGCTTTCCTT.

The chain recombines TRBV6-6 with TRBJ1-6; 7 bases are a match to TRBD1. The CDR3 spans 16 residues. V was pared by 0 bases and J by 2 bases, with 1 base of the junction left unmatched. Germline values: CDR1 MNHNY, CDR2 SVGAGI (reference sequence). The CDR3: CASSYSQGAYNSPLHF. As DNA, the CDR3 is TGTGCCAGCAGTTACTCCCAGGGGGCCTATAATTCACCCCTCCACTTT.

The rearrangement uses TRBV5-1 and TRBJ2-1; 9 bases match TRBD2. Germline V lookup: CDR1 SGHRS, CDR2 YFSETQ. The J segment lost 15 bases and the V segment lost 0 bases, leaving 10 bases of the junction unmatched. This CDR3 has 14 amino acids. The chain's CDR3 is CASSLELAGKPSFF. DNA of the CDR3: TGCGCCAGCAGCTTGGAGCTAGCGGGGAAACCTTCGTTCTTC. The full variable domain, in which reference TRBV5-1 and TRBJ2-1 provide the parts outside the CDR3, is KAGVTQTPRYLIKTRGQQVTLSCSPISGHRSVSWYQQTPGQGLQFLFEYFSETQRNKGNFPGRFSGRQFSNSRSEMNVSTLELGDSALYLCASSLELAGKPSFFGPGTRLTVL.

The chain has TRBV7-9 and TRBJ2-3, with a possible D match to TRBD1 (8 bases). V was shortened by 5 bases and J by 2 bases, with 14 bases between the two germline ends. CDR3 length equals 15 residues. The V gene's germline CDR1 is SEHNR and CDR2 FQNEAQ (reference sequence). The CDR3 nucleotides are TGTGCCAGCAGCCAAGCGGGACAGGTCACAGATACGCAGTATTTT. Protein product: CASSQAGQVTDTQYF.

The chain recombines TRBV7-8 with TRBJ1-5, with TRBD1 matching over 9 bases. V lost 5 bases, J lost 7 bases, and 12 bases stayed unmatched. This CDR3 comprises 16 residues. Germline CDR1 and CDR2: SGHVS and FQNEAQ. The CDR3 region has the DNA TGTGCCAGCAGCGCGGACAGGGGTACCCCAGGGCAGCCCCAGCATTTT. Its protein product is CASSADRGTPGQPQHF.

The chain combines TRBV30 with TRBJ1-1; D is possibly TRBD1 (5 bases). Germline values: CDR1 GTSNPN, CDR2 SVGIG (reference sequence). V was pared by 3 bases and J by 3 bases, with 14 bases between. The CDR3 has 14 residues. CDR3 residues: CAWSPHGGDTEAFF. CDR3 DNA sequence: TGTGCCTGGAGCCCTCACGGGGGAGACACTGAAGCTTTCTTT.

The chain links TRBV29-1 to TRBJ1-4; 10 nucleotides line up with TRBD1. The CDR3 consists of 13 residues. Trimming took 5 bases from V and 6 from J; bases not matched to a gene: 3. CDR1 and CDR2 (germline): SQVTM, ANQGSEA. The CDR3 here is CSVRDRGDEKLFF. The CDR3 DNA reads as TGCAGCGTTAGGGACAGGGGCGATGAAAAACTGTTTTTT.

Here the CDR3 reads CASSYPRTSGSYEQYF. The CDR3 DNA sequence: TGTGCCAGCAGTTACCCACGGACTAGCGGCTCCTACGAGCAGTACTTC. J is TRBJ2-7 and V is TRBV6-6, with 10 bases aligning to TRBD2. CDR1 is MNHNY and CDR2 is SVGAGI in the germline V gene (reference sequence). Trimming cost V 2 bases and J 0 bases; bases outside gene matches: 4. The CDR3 length is 16 residues.

This chain links TRBV2 with TRBJ2-4; 9 bases align to TRBD1. Germline V lookup: CDR1 SNHLY, CDR2 FYNNEI. V was clipped by 7 bases and J by 4 bases; unmatched bases: 11. The CDR3 length is 16 residues. The CDR3 sequence: CASTPDRGDSKNIQYF. The CDR3 coding sequence is TGTGCCAGCACCCCGGACAGGGGCGATTCAAAAAACATTCAGTACTTC. The full variable domain, completed using reference TRBV2 and TRBJ2-4, is EPEVTQTPSHQVTQMGQEVILRCVPISNHLYFYWYRQILGQKVEFLVSFYNNEISEKSEIFDDQFSVERPDGSNFTLKIRSTKLEDSAMYFCASTPDRGDSKNIQYFGAGTRLSVL.

Here the CDR3 DNA reads TGCAGCGTTCATCCCAGGGAGGGCACTGAAGCTTTCTTT. Amino acid sequence: CSVHPREGTEAFF. This sequence joins TRBV29-1 and TRBJ1-1, with D perhaps matching TRBD1 (5 bases). Trimming shortened V by 5 bases and J by 4 bases, and 14 bases separated the two germline ends. From germline, CDR1 is SQVTM and CDR2 ANQGSEA. The CDR3 has 13 residues. The whole variable domain, filled in from reference TRBV29-1 and TRBJ1-1, reads SAVISQKPSRDICQRGTSLTIQCQVDSQVTMMFWYRQQPGQSLTLIATANQGSEATYESGFVIDKFPISRPNLTFSTLTVSNMSPEDSSIYLCSVHPREGTEAFFGQGTRLTVV.